Listed below are T cell receptor beta chains from one sample, sequenced in a study of T cell changes during pregnancy in multiple sclerosis. Clones were read by immunoSEQ multiplex PCR, and TCRdb kept only the in-frame ones, dropping some. The sample has 40,000 or so clones, approximately 94% seen once. The sample was CD8+ T cells from peripheral blood mononuclear cells, taken in the third trimester of pregnancy. Source of these receptors: a female donor with multiple sclerosis, enrolled in a pregnancy study. CDR3s include the opening cysteine and the closing phenylalanine or tryptophan. A D gene is named only where the DNA matches it firmly. Rows may omit the clone size; those that give it use once, few, many or a size class.

V: TRBV4-2
length: 14
D: TRBD1
size: once
J: TRBJ2-7
CDR3: CASSQGGQGYEQYF
DNA: TGTGCCAGCAGCCAAGGGGGACAGGGGTACGAGCAGTACTTC

V: TRBV4-2
length: 14
D: -
size: -
J: TRBJ2-5
CDR3: CASSQDGNQETQYF
DNA: TGTGCCAGCAGCCAAGACGGGAATCAAGAGACCCAGTACTTC

V: TRBV18
length: 13
D: -
size: once
J: TRBJ1-1
CDR3: CASSPITGTEAFF
DNA: TGTGCCAGCTCACCGATAACAGGTACTGAAGCTTTCTTT

V: TRBV2
length: 12
D: -
size: -
J: TRBJ2-2
CDR3: CASTGGFGELFF
DNA: TGTGCCAGCACTGGAGGGTTCGGGGAGCTGTTTTTT

V: TRBV27
length: 16
D: TRBD2
size: -
J: TRBJ2-7
CDR3: CASSYQTSHLGNEQYF
DNA: TGTGCCAGCAGCTACCAGACTAGCCATTTGGGAAACGAGCAGTACTTC

V: TRBV28
length: 15
D: TRBD2
size: -
J: TRBJ2-1
CDR3: CASSLGLAEYNEQFF
DNA: TGTGCCAGCAGTTTGGGACTAGCGGAGTACAATGAGCAGTTCTTC

V: TRBV7-9
length: 13
D: TRBD1
size: -
J: TRBJ1-1
CDR3: CASSLGTGGEAFF
DNA: TGTGCCAGCAGCTTAGGGACAGGGGGCGAGGCTTTCTTT

V: TRBV29-1
length: 14
D: TRBD1
size: -
J: TRBJ2-2
CDR3: CSVRDRGDTGELFF
DNA: TGCAGCGTTCGGGACAGGGGCGACACCGGGGAGCTGTTTTTT

V: TRBV27
length: 14
D: TRBD2
size: -
J: TRBJ2-7
CDR3: CASSRGGPFYEQYF
DNA: TGTGCCAGCTCCCGCGGGGGGCCCTTCTACGAGCAGTACTTC

V: TRBV5-1
length: 15
D: -
size: -
J: TRBJ2-2
CDR3: CASSLFRLFTGELFF
DNA: TGCGCCAGCAGCTTGTTCCGACTCTTCACCGGGGAGCTGTTTTTT

V: TRBV28
length: 14
D: -
size: -
J: TRBJ2-7
CDR3: CASSLNDRWYEQYF
DNA: TGTGCCAGCAGTTTAAATGATCGGTGGTACGAGCAGTACTTC

V: TRBV28
length: 15
D: -
size: -
J: TRBJ2-7
CDR3: CASSLDRNRIYEQYF
DNA: TGTGCCAGCAGTTTAGACAGGAACCGAATCTACGAGCAGTACTTC

V: TRBV6-1
length: 15
D: TRBD2
size: -
J: TRBJ2-1
CDR3: CASTGGSSRNNEQFF
DNA: TGTGCCAGCACCGGCGGGAGTAGTAGGAACAATGAGCAGTTCTTC

V: TRBV19
length: 13
D: TRBD2
size: -
J: TRBJ2-5
CDR3: CASSIWGGETQYF
DNA: TGTGCCAGTAGTATATGGGGGGGGGAGACCCAGTACTTC

V: TRBV7-9
length: 12
D: -
size: -
J: TRBJ1-4
CDR3: CASSFTGEKLFF
DNA: TGTGCCAGCAGCTTCACCGGGGAAAAACTGTTTTTT

V: TRBV4-2
length: 17
D: TRBD2
size: -
J: TRBJ2-2
CDR3: CASSPGTSGSNTGELFF
DNA: TGTGCCAGCAGCCCCGGGACTAGCGGGTCGAACACCGGGGAGCTGTTTTTT

V: TRBV4-3
length: 15
D: TRBD2
size: -
J: TRBJ2-1
CDR3: CASSRRTSGFWEQFF
DNA: TGCGCCAGCAGCCGACGGACTAGCGGATTTTGGGAGCAGTTCTTC

V: TRBV15
length: 16
D: TRBD1
size: few
J: TRBJ2-6
CDR3: CATSRDRGSGANVLTF
DNA: TGTGCCACCAGCCGGGACAGGGGCTCTGGGGCCAACGTCCTGACTTTC

V: TRBV28
length: 15
D: TRBD1
size: -
J: TRBJ2-7
CDR3: CASNSNRGLSYEQYF
DNA: TGTGCCAGCAACAGTAACAGGGGGCTGTCCTACGAGCAGTACTTC

V: TRBV27
length: 13
D: -
size: many
J: TRBJ2-7
CDR3: CASSLSHKREQYF
DNA: TGTGCCAGCAGTTTATCGCATAAGCGGGAGCAGTACTTC

V: TRBV25-1
length: 16
D: -
size: -
J: TRBJ1-1
CDR3: CASIPPGRGDDTEAFF
DNA: TGTGCCAGCATCCCCCCCGGGAGAGGGGATGACACTGAAGCTTTCTTT

V: TRBV11-2
length: 15
D: TRBD2
size: -
J: TRBJ2-1
CDR3: CASSPGTSGINEQFF
DNA: TGTGCCAGCAGCCCAGGGACTAGCGGCATCAATGAGCAGTTCTTC

V: TRBV27
length: 13
D: TRBD1
size: -
J: TRBJ1-2
CDR3: CASRKGQFNGYTF
DNA: TGTGCCAGCCGAAAGGGACAGTTTAATGGCTACACCTTC

V: TRBV27
length: 16
D: -
size: -
J: TRBJ2-4
CDR3: CASSLSNTGAKNIQYF
DNA: TGTGCCAGCAGTTTATCGAATACCGGAGCCAAAAACATTCAGTACTTC

V: TRBV4-1
length: 16
D: TRBD2
size: -
J: TRBJ2-7
CDR3: CASSQAYPSGTYEQYF
DNA: TGCGCCAGCAGCCAAGCATACCCTAGCGGGACCTACGAGCAGTACTTC

V: TRBV4-2
length: 13
D: -
size: -
J: TRBJ2-1
CDR3: CASSHRLNNEQFF
DNA: TGTGCCAGCAGCCATAGACTCAACAATGAGCAGTTCTTC

V: TRBV7-6
length: 14
D: TRBD1
size: -
J: TRBJ1-1
CDR3: CASSLETGNTEAFF
DNA: TGTGCCAGCAGCTTAGAGACAGGGAATACTGAAGCTTTCTTT

V: TRBV29-1
length: 13
D: -
size: -
J: TRBJ1-1
CDR3: CSVDGQGTGLAFF
DNA: TGCAGCGTTGATGGTCAGGGGACGGGGTTAGCTTTCTTT

V: TRBV19
length: 15
D: TRBD2
size: -
J: TRBJ2-1
CDR3: CASGLAGGPGNEQFF
DNA: TGTGCCAGTGGGCTAGCGGGAGGGCCTGGGAATGAGCAGTTCTTC

V: TRBV27
length: 13
D: TRBD1
size: few
J: TRBJ1-1
CDR3: CASEGASRTEAFF
DNA: TGTGCCAGCGAGGGGGCGAGCAGAACTGAAGCTTTCTTT

V: TRBV19
length: 13
D: -
size: -
J: TRBJ2-5
CDR3: CASSIVGGETQYF
DNA: TGTGCCAGTAGTATTGTGGGGGGAGAGACCCAGTACTTC

V: TRBV20-1
length: 11
D: -
size: -
J: TRBJ2-7
CDR3: CSARLAGEQYF
DNA: TGCAGTGCCAGACTGGCGGGTGAGCAGTACTTC

V: TRBV27
length: 16
D: -
size: -
J: TRBJ1-2
CDR3: CASSLSSGTVSYGYTF
DNA: TGTGCCAGCAGTTTATCCTCCGGGACTGTGTCCTATGGCTACACCTTC

V: TRBV28
length: 14
D: -
size: -
J: TRBJ2-1
CDR3: CASSLSGSYNEQFF
DNA: TGTGCCAGCAGTTTATCGGGGTCCTACAATGAGCAGTTCTTC

V: TRBV7-8
length: 16
D: TRBD2
size: -
J: TRBJ2-1
CDR3: CASSLAGLADYNEQFF
DNA: TGTGCCAGCAGCTTAGCGGGACTAGCGGATTACAATGAGCAGTTCTTC

V: TRBV27
length: 14
D: TRBD1
size: -
J: TRBJ1-5
CDR3: CASRLTGYSGPQHF
DNA: TGTGCCAGCCGCCTGACAGGGTACTCGGGGCCCCAGCATTTT

V: TRBV9
length: 18
D: TRBD1
size: -
J: TRBJ2-6
CDR3: CASSVSRTGRSGANVLTF
DNA: TGTGCCAGCAGCGTCTCACGGACAGGGAGATCTGGGGCCAACGTCCTGACTTTC

V: TRBV19
length: 12
D: -
size: once
J: TRBJ2-1
CDR3: CASREGWGEQFF
DNA: TGTGCCAGTAGGGAGGGCTGGGGTGAGCAGTTCTTC

V: TRBV13
length: 13
D: TRBD2
size: -
J: TRBJ2-1
CDR3: CASSRLAYNEQFF
DNA: TGTGCCAGCAGCAGACTAGCGTACAATGAGCAGTTCTTC

V: TRBV27
length: 14
D: -
size: -
J: TRBJ1-2
CDR3: CASSLSLAGGGYTF
DNA: TGTGCCAGCAGTTTATCGCTGGCAGGAGGTGGCTACACCTTC

V: TRBV20-1
length: 11
D: -
size: -
J: TRBJ2-1
CDR3: CSASEVAEQFF
DNA: TGCAGTGCTAGCGAGGTGGCTGAGCAGTTCTTC

V: TRBV7-8
length: 14
D: -
size: -
J: TRBJ2-7
CDR3: CASSSGASTNEQYF
DNA: TGTGCCAGCAGCTCAGGGGCTAGCACCAACGAGCAGTACTTC

V: TRBV9
length: 14
D: -
size: few
J: TRBJ1-1
CDR3: CASSIYAGSTEAFF
DNA: TGTGCCAGCAGCATCTATGCGGGGTCCACTGAAGCTTTCTTT

V: TRBV28
length: 18
D: TRBD2
size: -
J: TRBJ2-7
CDR3: CASSHIRGSGNEGYEQYF
DNA: TGTGCCAGCAGCCACATTCGGGGTAGCGGGAACGAGGGGTACGAGCAGTACTTC

V: TRBV28
length: 14
D: -
size: -
J: TRBJ2-7
CDR3: CASSFAPTGYEQYF
DNA: TGTGCCAGCAGTTTCGCTCCAACAGGCTACGAGCAGTACTTC

V: TRBV5-4
length: 15
D: TRBD1
size: -
J: TRBJ2-7
CDR3: CASSLGQGVSYEQYF
DNA: TGTGCCAGCAGCCTGGGACAGGGTGTCTCCTACGAGCAGTACTTC

V: TRBV4-1
length: 16
D: -
size: once
J: TRBJ2-2
CDR3: CASSQLGPPLPGGLFF
DNA: TGCGCCAGCAGCCAACTTGGGCCCCCGTTGCCCGGGGGGCTGTTTTTT

V: TRBV27
length: 13
D: -
size: -
J: TRBJ2-7
CDR3: CASSLGRDYEQYF
DNA: TGTGCCAGCAGTTTAGGCAGGGACTACGAGCAGTACTTC

V: TRBV5-1
length: 14
D: TRBD1
size: -
J: TRBJ2-7
CDR3: CASAPGTALYEQYF
DNA: TGCGCCAGCGCCCCCGGGACAGCCCTCTACGAGCAGTACTTC

V: TRBV6-6
length: 14
D: -
size: -
J: TRBJ1-1
CDR3: CASSLGGLNTEAFF
DNA: TGTGCCAGCAGTTTGGGGGGGCTGAACACTGAAGCTTTCTTT

V: TRBV7-9
length: 16
D: -
size: -
J: TRBJ2-3
CDR3: CASSFAAADVLDTQYF
DNA: TGTGCCAGCAGCTTCGCAGCAGCGGACGTGCTGGATACGCAGTATTTT

V: TRBV15
length: 15
D: -
size: once
J: TRBJ2-7
CDR3: CATSRAAETPYEQYF
DNA: TGTGCCACCAGCAGAGCAGCGGAGACTCCCTACGAGCAGTACTTC

V: TRBV29-1
length: 15
D: TRBD1
size: -
J: TRBJ2-3
CDR3: CSVDGQDPSTDTQYF
DNA: TGCAGCGTAGACGGACAGGACCCCAGCACAGATACGCAGTATTTT

V: TRBV29-1
length: 12
D: -
size: -
J: TRBJ2-7
CDR3: CSVGPSSDEQYF
DNA: TGCAGCGTTGGACCATCTAGCGACGAGCAGTACTTC